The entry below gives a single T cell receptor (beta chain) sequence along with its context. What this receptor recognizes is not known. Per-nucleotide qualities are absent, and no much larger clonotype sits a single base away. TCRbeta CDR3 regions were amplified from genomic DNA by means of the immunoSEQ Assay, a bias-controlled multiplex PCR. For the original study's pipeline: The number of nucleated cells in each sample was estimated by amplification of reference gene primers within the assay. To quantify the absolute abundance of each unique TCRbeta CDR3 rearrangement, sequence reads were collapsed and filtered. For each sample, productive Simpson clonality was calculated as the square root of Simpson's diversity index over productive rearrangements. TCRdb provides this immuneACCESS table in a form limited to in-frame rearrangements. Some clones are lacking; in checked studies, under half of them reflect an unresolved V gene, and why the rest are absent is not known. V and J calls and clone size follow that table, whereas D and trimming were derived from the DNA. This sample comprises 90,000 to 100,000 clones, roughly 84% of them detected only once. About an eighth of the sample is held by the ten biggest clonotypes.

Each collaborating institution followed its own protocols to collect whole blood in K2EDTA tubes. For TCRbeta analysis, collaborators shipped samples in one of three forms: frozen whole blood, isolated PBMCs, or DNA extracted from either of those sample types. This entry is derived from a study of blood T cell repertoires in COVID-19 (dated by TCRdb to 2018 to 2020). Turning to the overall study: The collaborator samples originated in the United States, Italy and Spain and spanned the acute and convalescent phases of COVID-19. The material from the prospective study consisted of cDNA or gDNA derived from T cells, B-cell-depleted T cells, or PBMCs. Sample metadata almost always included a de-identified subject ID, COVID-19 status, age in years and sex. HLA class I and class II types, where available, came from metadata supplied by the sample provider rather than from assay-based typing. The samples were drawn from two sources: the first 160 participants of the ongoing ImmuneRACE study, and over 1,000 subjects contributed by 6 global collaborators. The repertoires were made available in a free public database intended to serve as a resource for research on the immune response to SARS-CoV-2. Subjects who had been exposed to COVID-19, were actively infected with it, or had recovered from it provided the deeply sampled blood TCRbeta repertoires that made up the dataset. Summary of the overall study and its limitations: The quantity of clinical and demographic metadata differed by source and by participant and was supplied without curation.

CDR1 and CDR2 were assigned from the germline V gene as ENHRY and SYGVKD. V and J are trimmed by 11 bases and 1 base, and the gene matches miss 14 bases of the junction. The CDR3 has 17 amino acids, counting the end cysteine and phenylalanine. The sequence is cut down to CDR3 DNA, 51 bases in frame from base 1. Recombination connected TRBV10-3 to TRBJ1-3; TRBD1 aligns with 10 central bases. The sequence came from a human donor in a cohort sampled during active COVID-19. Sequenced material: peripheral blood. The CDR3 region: CAGRGGTGDESGNTIYF. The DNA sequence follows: TGTGCCGGACGGGGGGGGACAGGGGATGAATCTGGAAACACCATATATTTT.